This T cell receptor beta chain was sequenced for a study of siplizumab effects on memory and regulatory T cells. Here immunoSEQ multiplex PCR was the method, and the copy in TCRdb shows in-frame clones only, minus some. The table shows fewer than 15,000 clones, with around 40% occurring only once. Cells from the mixed lymphocyte reaction were cocultured for six to seven days at 37°C. Stimulators were PBMCs that bore Violet Dye, mixed 1:1 with responder PBMCs labelled with CFSE. This clone was observed a few times. Antigen: not known. Germline values: CDR1 SGHNT, CDR2 YYREEE (reference sequence). This CDR3 is 14 amino acids long. The ends were cut back, 6 bases at V and 2 bases at J, with 14 bases in the middle.

The chain combines TRBV5-4 with TRBJ1-1; the D gene is possibly TRBD1 (6 bases). The specimen was CFSE-low (dividing) CD4+ T cells sorted from an allogeneic mixed lymphocyte reaction. This TCR was recovered from a human donor in good health; the cells came from an allogeneic mixed lymphocyte reaction. Some clones in this sample may be carry-over from other donors' samples. For the CDR3, the DNA is TGTGCCAGCATCCCGGACAGCCTTAACACTGAAGCTTTCTTT. Its translation: CASIPDSLNTEAFF.